One sample yielded the 2 T cell receptor beta chains listed below, sequenced in a study of cytomegalovirus exposure and HLA in healthy donors. TCRdb's copy holds only in-frame clones and misses some; the assay was immunoSEQ multiplex PCR. The sample carries roughly 120,000 clones, about 83% recorded once. Sequencing was done on a sample of PBMCs. Receptors originate from a man aged 18 to 35 in good health and CMV-seronegative.

The gene calls are TRBV18 and TRBJ1-1; D remains unclear. Germline V gives CDR1 KGHSH, CDR2 LQKENI. The CDR3 covers 15 residues. Trimming took 1 base from V and 3 from J, leaving 12 bases between them. Written as DNA, the CDR3 is TGTGCCAGCTCACCACTCATCGTGGGAGACACTGAAGCTTTCTTT. It yields the protein CASSPLIVGDTEAFF.

The chain is built from TRBV6-5 and TRBJ1-2, with D tentatively TRBD1 (5 bases). Germline assignment: CDR1 MNHEY and CDR2 SVGAGI. V was clipped by 6 bases and J by 4 bases, with 12 bases between them. There are 13 residues in the CDR3. CDR3 DNA sequence: TGTGCCAGCAGAACGTCGGGGGTCTATGGCTACACCTTC. It translates to CASRTSGVYGYTF.